The rows below give T cell receptor beta chains drawn from one sample of a study of blood T cells in healthy people across ages. A single record per CDR3 protein comes from TCRdb applying MiXCR to the 5' RACE reads. The sample contains nearly 1 million distinct CDR3 sequences, roughly 50% of which appear only once. Source material: blood. The receptors were gathered from a woman aged 55-70 years in good health. Both conserved end residues are part of each CDR3. The D gene is left open where the match is weak. Only part of the rows carry a size: once, few, many, or a class if the clone is expanded.

d_gene	j_gene	abundance	v_gene	CDR3aa	CDR3nt
-	TRBJ2-3	-	TRBV10-3	CAISGLGSDTQYF	TGTGCCATCAGTGGACTAGGGTCAGATACGCAGTATTTT
-	TRBJ1-5	once	TRBV29-1	CSVQRVPSQPQHF	TGCAGCGTCCAAAGGGTCCCAAGTCAGCCCCAGCATTTT
-	TRBJ1-4	-	TRBV4-1	CASSQLLGGEKLFF	TGCGCCAGCAGCCAACTACTAGGCGGGGAAAAACTGTTTTTT
-	TRBJ1-2	few	TRBV29-1	CSVESVGAGANLDYGYTF	TGCAGCGTTGAATCCGTCGGGGCAGGGGCGAACTTGGACTATGGCTACACCTTC
-	TRBJ2-6	-	TRBV24-1	CATSDFGGESGANVLTF	TGTGCCACCAGTGATTTTGGTGGGGAATCTGGGGCCAACGTCCTGACTTTC
-	TRBJ1-2	few	TRBV6-4	CASSDSLRGDPSMDNYGYTF	TGTGCCAGCAGTGACTCCCTCCGAGGAGACCCCTCCATGGATAACTATGGCTACACCTTC
TRBD2	TRBJ2-3	-	TRBV29-1	CSVDGGSPDTQYF	TGCAGCGTTGACGGCGGGAGTCCAGATACGCAGTATTTT
-	TRBJ2-5	-	TRBV6-5	CASRLIQGRAETQYF	TGTGCCAGCAGACTAATACAGGGACGGGCGGAGACCCAGTACTTC
-	TRBJ1-1	-	TRBV29-1	CSVEGVDTEAFF	TGCAGCGTTGAGGGGGTGGACACTGAAGCTTTCTTT
TRBD2	TRBJ2-7	-	TRBV4-3	CASSQRLAGITSYEQYF	TGCGCCAGCAGCCAAAGACTAGCGGGTATAACCTCCTACGAGCAGTACTTC
-	TRBJ2-7	-	TRBV4-2	CASSQDSGIPYEQYF	TGTGCCAGCAGTCAAGACTCAGGGATACCCTACGAGCAGTACTTC
-	TRBJ2-1	-	TRBV20-1	CSAPPRYNEQFF	TGCAGTGCCCCACCTCGGTACAATGAGCAGTTCTTC
TRBD2	TRBJ2-3	-	TRBV12-3/TRBV12-4	CASSFPSGSSGTDTQYF	TGTGCCAGCAGTTTTCCTAGCGGGAGCTCGGGAACAGATACGCAGTATTTT
TRBD1	TRBJ1-2	-	TRBV20-1	CSAQGGGTARGGYTF	TGCAGTGCACAGGGGGGTGGGACAGCGAGAGGCGGCTACACCTTC
-	TRBJ2-1	few	TRBV20-1	CSARVDNPGTEQFF	TGCAGTGCTAGAGTGGACAACCCGGGCACTGAGCAGTTCTTC
TRBD1	TRBJ2-3	-	TRBV30	CAWRRPGQGRVDTQYF	TGTGCCTGGAGACGCCCGGGACAGGGGAGAGTTGATACGCAGTATTTT
TRBD2	TRBJ2-7	-	TRBV6-6	CASSYASGSSYEQYF	TGTGCCAGCAGTTATGCTAGCGGGAGCTCCTACGAGCAGTACTTC
TRBD1	TRBJ2-3	few	TRBV5-1	CASSAWLRDRGPDTQYF	TGCGCCAGCAGCGCCTGGCTCCGGGACAGGGGCCCAGATACGCAGTATTTT
-	TRBJ2-7	many	TRBV29-1	CSVGTGMFYEQYF	TGCAGCGTGGGAACAGGGATGTTCTACGAGCAGTACTTC
-	TRBJ2-5	few	TRBV3-1	CASSQFSSSVGDQETQYF	TGTGCCAGCAGCCAATTCAGTAGTAGCGTCGGAGACCAAGAGACCCAGTACTTC
TRBD2	TRBJ2-1	-	TRBV5-1	CASSSQRERSNEQFF	TGCGCCAGCAGCTCCCAGCGGGAGCGAAGCAATGAGCAGTTCTTC
TRBD2	TRBJ2-1	-	TRBV7-8	CASSQGTSGNRGRNEQFF	TGTGCCAGCAGCCAGGGGACTAGCGGGAATCGGGGGAGGAATGAGCAGTTCTTC
-	TRBJ2-7	few	TRBV7-8	CASSSRTWIEQYF	TGTGCCAGCAGCTCCCGGACCTGGATAGAGCAGTACTTC
-	TRBJ1-2	few	TRBV9	CASSYGNYGYTF	TGTGCCAGCAGTTACGGAAACTATGGCTACACCTTC
-	TRBJ1-5	-	TRBV10-3	CAISDWDRNQPQHF	TGTGCCATCAGTGATTGGGACCGCAATCAGCCCCAGCATTTT
-	TRBJ2-3	-	TRBV28	CASRRVRAESTDTQYF	TGTGCCAGCAGAAGAGTTAGGGCAGAGAGCACAGATACGCAGTATTTT
TRBD1	TRBJ2-3	-	TRBV7-8	CASSLRPDRGSSTDTQYF	TGTGCCAGCAGCCTTCGGCCCGACAGGGGCTCTAGCACAGATACGCAGTATTTT
TRBD2	TRBJ2-3	-	TRBV20-1	CSASGRVDASTDTQYF	TGCAGTGCAAGCGGGAGGGTCGATGCTAGCACAGATACGCAGTATTTT